Listed here are 9 T cell receptor beta chains from one sample, sequenced in a study of cytotoxic CD8 clonotypes in ibrutinib-treated CLL. Generated by immunoSEQ multiplex PCR, the TCRdb table keeps only in-frame clones and is missing some. The sample consists of 100,000 or so clones, approximately 58% of them appearing once. This specimen was PBMCs, taken after 24 months of ibrutinib treatment. All receptors derive from a human donor with chronic lymphocytic leukemia.

In its sample, this clone was seen a few times. This chain links TRBV28 with TRBJ2-7; D is ambiguous. V lost 6 bases to trimming and J lost 3 bases, with 12 bases between them. This CDR3 is built from 13 residues. Germline values: CDR1 MDHEN, CDR2 SYDVKM. CDR3 in amino acids: CASSRGPRYEQYF. DNA for the CDR3: TGTGCCAGCAGCCGCGGCCCCCGCTACGAGCAGTACTTC.

The V call is TRBV2, the J call TRBJ1-5, with 8 bases fitting TRBD1. The CDR3 sequence is 14 residues long. CDR1 and CDR2 (germline): SNHLY, FYNNEI. V was pared by 4 bases and J by 7 bases, with 6 bases of the junction left unmatched. This CDR3 reads CASSAPGGGQPQHF. CDR3 sequence (DNA): TGTGCCAGCAGTGCCCCAGGGGGCGGGCAGCCCCAGCATTTT.

This chain links TRBV5-1 with TRBJ2-3; TRBD2 aligns across 10 bases. Per germline, CDR1 SGHRS and CDR2 YFSETQ. There are 16 residues in the CDR3. Germline trimming cut 0 bases from V and 3 bases from J; bases unmatched to any gene: 4. The CDR3 coding sequence is TGCGCCAGCAGCTTGGCCTTAGCGGGGGGAACAGATACGCAGTATTTT. Protein: CASSLALAGGTDTQYF.

This rearrangement joins TRBV28 to TRBJ1-1; D is unclear. The CDR3 covers 13 residues. Germline values: CDR1 MDHEN, CDR2 SYDVKM. V was clipped by 6 bases and J by 1 base, with 9 bases between them. The CDR3 DNA reads as TGTGCCAGCAGCGGACGGCCGAACACTGAAGCTTTCTTT. Translating it yields CASSGRPNTEAFF.

The rearrangement uses TRBV9 and TRBJ2-3; TRBD2 matches 8 bases. Trimming removed 0 bases from V and 5 bases from J; junction bases left unmatched: 8. Germline CDR1 SGDLS, CDR2 YYNGEE. The CDR3 totals 16 residues. CDR3 amino acids: CASSVVTGGPVDTQYF. CDR3 sequence (DNA): TGTGCCAGCAGCGTAGTAACGGGGGGGCCGGTAGATACGCAGTATTTT.

Note on this clone: Its ends do not fully match the called genes, so a read error is possible. This rearrangement joins TRBV6-1 to TRBJ1-2, with 7 bases fitting TRBD1. This CDR3 has 13 residues. Germline lookup yields CDR1 MNHNS and CDR2 SASEGT. The CDR3 bases are TGTGCCAGCAGTGAGGACAGGTCTCATGGTTACACCTTC. Translating it yields CASSEDRSHGYTF.

The rearrangement links TRBV11-3 to TRBJ1-1; unclear D gene. CDR1 is SGHNT, CDR2 YENEEA, per germline. Trimming pared 2 bases from V and 1 base from J, leaving 8 bases between. CDR3 length: 14 residues. The chain's CDR3 is CASSLSLTNTEAFF. The CDR3, as DNA: TGTGCCAGCAGCTTAAGCCTGACGAACACTGAAGCTTTCTTT. Together with reference TRBV11-3 and TRBJ1-1, the CDR3 gives the full variable domain: EAGVVQSPRYKIIEKKQPVAFWCNPISGHNTLYWYLQNLGQGPELLIRYENEEAVDDSQLPKDRFSAERLKGVDSTLKIQPAELGDSAVYLCASSLSLTNTEAFFGQGTRLTVV.

About this clone: Other DNA sequences in this specimen translate into the identical CDR3. This chain uses TRBV6-5 with TRBJ1-5, with D uncertain. There are 14 residues in the CDR3. The germline V and J ends were trimmed by 6 bases and 0 bases, with 9 bases remaining between them. In germline, CDR1 is MNHEY, CDR2 SVGAGI. CDR3 bases: TGTGCCAGCAGCTCCGGCGGTAGCAATCAGCCCCAGCATTTT. It specifies CASSSGGSNQPQHF.

This clone was counted many times. V usage is TRBV12-5 and J usage is TRBJ1-1, with D perhaps TRBD1 (5 bases). CDR1 LGHNT and CDR2 FRNRAP come from the germline V gene. This CDR3 has 13 residues. Trimming pared 3 bases from V and 5 bases from J, leaving 10 bases between. The CDR3 DNA follows: TGTGCTAGTGGTTTAAAGGGGAGGACTGAAGCTTTCTTT. Translating gives CASGLKGRTEAFF.